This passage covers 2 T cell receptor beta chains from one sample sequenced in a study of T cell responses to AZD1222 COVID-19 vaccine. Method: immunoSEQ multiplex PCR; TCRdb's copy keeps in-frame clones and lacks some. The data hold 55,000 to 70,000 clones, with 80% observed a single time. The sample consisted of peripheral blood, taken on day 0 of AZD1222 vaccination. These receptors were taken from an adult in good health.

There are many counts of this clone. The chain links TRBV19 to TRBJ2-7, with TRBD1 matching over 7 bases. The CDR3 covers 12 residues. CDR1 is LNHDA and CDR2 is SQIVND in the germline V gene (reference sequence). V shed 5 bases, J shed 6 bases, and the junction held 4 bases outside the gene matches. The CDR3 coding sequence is TGTGCCAGTAGTTCCGGGACAGTCGAGCAGTACTTC. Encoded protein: CASSSGTVEQYF.

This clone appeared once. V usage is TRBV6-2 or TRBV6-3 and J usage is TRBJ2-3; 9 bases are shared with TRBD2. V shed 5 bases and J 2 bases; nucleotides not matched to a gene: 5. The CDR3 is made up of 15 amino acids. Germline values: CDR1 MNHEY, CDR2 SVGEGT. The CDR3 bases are TGTGCCAGCAGTGACCCGGGACTAGCCACAGATACGCAGTATTTT. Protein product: CASSDPGLATDTQYF.